Listed here are 22 T cell receptor beta chains from one sample, sequenced in a study of CD8+CD57+ T cells in acquired aplastic anemia. The use of genomic DNA as template underpinned the TCR beta VDJ and CDR3 profiling. TCRdb re-called the reads with MiXCR, one entry per CDR3 protein. The data hold about 41,000 distinct CDR3 sequences, with roughly 69% observed a single time. Patients sequenced had flow cytometry evidence of CD8+CD57+ cell expansion. Sequencing input: sorted CD4+, CD8+, or CD8+CD57+ T cells (not recorded which) from PBMCs. Receptors were obtained from a human donor with aplastic anemia.

The genes are TRBV15 and TRBJ2-5; D perhaps matches TRBD1 (5 bases). The CDR3 is made up of 15 amino acids. The V end was cut by 1 base, the J end by 2 bases, with 11 bases between. Germline V gives CDR1 LNHNV, CDR2 YYDKDF (reference sequence). As DNA, the CDR3 is TGTGCCACCAGCAGAGCCGCAGGGTGGCAAGAGACCCAGTACTTC. Encoded protein: CATSRAAGWQETQYF.

The gene calls are TRBV7-9 and TRBJ1-6; D uncertain. Germline CDR1 SEHNR, CDR2 FQNEAQ (reference sequence). This CDR3 comprises 13 residues. Trimming cost V 5 bases and J 9 bases, with 11 bases left between them. This chain's CDR3 is CASSPGRASPLHF. The CDR3 DNA is TGTGCCAGCAGCCCGGGCCGGGCTTCACCCCTCCACTTT.

This clonotype was recorded many times. This rearrangement joins TRBV9 to TRBJ1-1; weak D call: TRBD1 (5 bases). Between the trimmed V and J ends, which lost 0 bases and 1 base, there was a span of 10 bases. CDR3 length: 15 residues. Germline V gene lookup returns CDR1 SGDLS and CDR2 YYNGEE. In DNA, the CDR3 is TGTGCCAGCAGCGTAGGTATCGGGGCGAACACTGAAGCTTTCTTT. It codes for CASSVGIGANTEAFF.

The chain is built from TRBV12-3 or TRBV12-4 and TRBJ1-1; the D gene is possibly TRBD1 (6 bases). The CDR3 loop spans 11 amino acids. V dropped 4 bases and J dropped 14 bases, with 14 bases sitting between them. CDR3 region: CASSSTGSRFF. In nucleotides, the CDR3 is TGTGCCAGCAGTTCGACAGGAAGTCGGTTCTTT.

This clonotype has a count of ten or more. The gene calls are TRBV20-1 and TRBJ2-7; D perhaps matches TRBD1 (8 bases). This CDR3 spans 19 amino acids. Germline V CDR1 and CDR2: DFQATT, SNEGSKA (reference sequence). V was clipped by 3 bases and J by 2 bases, with 29 bases between them. As DNA, the CDR3 is TGCAGTGCTAGGGATAGAAGGTCGGGGGGACAGGTCCGACCCTACGAGCAGTACTTC. Its translation is CSARDRRSGGQVRPYEQYF.

On this clonotype itself: A much larger clone lies one base from this, so it may be a read error. V usage is TRBV25-1 and J usage is TRBJ2-7; TRBD2 matches 7 bases. The germline V gene encodes CDR1 MGHDK and CDR2 SYGVNS. CDR3 length: 14 residues. CDR3: CAGSTKRGGYEQYF. CDR3 nucleotides: TGTGCCGGCAGTACTAAGCGGGGTGGCTACGAGCAGTACTTC.

The chain employs TRBV10-3 and TRBJ2-1; 11 positions match TRBD2. Germline V gene lookup returns CDR1 ENHRY and CDR2 SYGVKD. The CDR3 spans 15 residues. V was pared by 3 bases and J by 8 bases, with 6 bases of the junction left unmatched. The CDR3 sequence is CAISDSGGALDEQFF. The CDR3 DNA follows: TGTGCCATCAGTGATAGCGGGGGGGCCTTAGATGAGCAGTTCTTC.

The J gene is TRBJ2-1, the V gene TRBV7-9; TRBD1 might be the D (5 bases). Germline V CDR1 and CDR2: SEHNR, FQNEAQ (reference sequence). This CDR3 contains 13 residues. V lost 7 bases to trimming and J lost 6 bases, with 13 bases between them. The CDR3: CASKGVFSNEQFF. The CDR3 DNA reads TGTGCCAGCAAAGGGGTTTTCTCCAATGAGCAGTTCTTC. Full variable domain (missing parts from reference TRBV7-9 and TRBJ2-1): DTGVSQNPRHKITKRGQNVTFRCDPISEHNRLYWYRQTLGQGPEFLTYFQNEAQLEKSRLLSDRFSAERPKGSFSTLEIQRTEQGDSAMYLCASKGVFSNEQFFGPGTRLTVL.

The V gene is TRBV24-1, the J gene TRBJ1-1, with no clear D. V was pared by 2 bases and J by 12 bases, with 9 bases between. The CDR3 runs to 11 residues. CDR1 and CDR2 from the germline V gene are KGHDR and SFDVKD. The CDR3 sequence is CATSDSRTTFF. CDR3 bases: TGTGCCACCAGTGATTCCCGAACAACTTTCTTT.

On this clonotype itself: In this CDR3 the conserved last residue, phenylalanine or tryptophan, is missing, so a read error is likely. The chain uses TRBV19 and TRBJ2-7; TRBD1 might be the D (6 bases). V dropped 6 bases and J dropped 0 bases, with 15 bases sitting between them. This CDR3 region has 15 residues. Germline V gene data show CDR1 as LNHDA and CDR2 as SQIVND (reference sequence). CDR3 coding DNA: TGTGCCAGTAGCCGCGTAACAGGGATCTCCTACGAGCAGTACCTC. This encodes CASSRVTGISYEQYL.

This clonotype has only a few counts. The chain uses TRBV2 and TRBJ1-1, with 9 bases lining up with TRBD1. The V gene end was trimmed by 6 bases and the J gene end by 1 base; junction bases not matched to a gene: 9. The CDR3 spans 16 residues. The germline V gene has CDR1 SNHLY and CDR2 FYNNEI. CDR3 sequence: CASRLPRTGENTEAFF. CDR3 coding DNA: TGTGCCAGCAGACTGCCCCGGACAGGGGAGAACACTGAAGCTTTCTTT.

The sample holds one count of this clonotype. The chain joins TRBV7-2 to TRBJ2-7; weak D call: TRBD2 (5 bases). The V end lost 1 base, the J end lost 7 bases, and 11 bases lay between the germline ends. Looked up from germline, CDR1 is SGHTA and CDR2 is FQGNSA. The CDR3 contains 13 residues. In DNA form, the CDR3 reads TGTGCCAGCAGCTTAGGTAGAGGGCGTGAGCAGTACTTC. Translating it yields CASSLGRGREQYF. The whole variable domain, filled in from reference TRBV7-2 and TRBJ2-7, reads GAGVSQSPSNKVTEKGKDVELRCDPISGHTALYWYRQSLGQGLEFLIYFQGNSAPDKSGLPSDRFSAERTGGSVSTLTIQRTQQEDSAVYLCASSLGRGREQYFGPGTRLTVT.

This clonotype was found a few times. V usage is TRBV20-1 and J usage is TRBJ1-1; D perhaps matches TRBD1 (5 bases). CDR3 size: 13 residues. V lost 6 bases, J lost 1 base, and 12 bases lay in between. CDR1 is DFQATT and CDR2 is SNEGSKA in the germline V gene (reference sequence). The CDR3 DNA reads TGCAGTGCCCAAACACAGGCGAACACTGAAGCTTTCTTT. It codes for CSAQTQANTEAFF.

V and J are TRBV25-1 and TRBJ1-6; 9 bases fit TRBD1. This CDR3 is built from 15 residues. CDR1 is MGHDK, CDR2 SYGVNS, per germline. Germline trimming cut 5 bases from V and 7 bases from J; bases unmatched to any gene: 6. The DNA for the CDR3 is TGTGCCAGCAGTCAACAGGGGGCGGTAAATTCACCCCTCCACTTT. Translated, it gives CASSQQGAVNSPLHF. Full variable domain (missing parts from reference TRBV25-1 and TRBJ1-6): EADIYQTPRYLVIGTGKKITLECSQTMGHDKMYWYQQDPGMELHLIHYSYGVNSTEKGDLSSESTVSRIRTEHFPLTLESARPSHTSQYLCASSQQGAVNSPLHFGNGTRLTVT.

About this clonotype: A much larger clone differs by one base, so this may be a read error. This sequence joins TRBV6-1 and TRBJ2-7, with D perhaps matching TRBD1 (6 bases). Trimming removed 5 bases at V and 2 bases at J, with 22 bases between. The V gene's germline CDR1 is MNHNS and CDR2 SASEGT. This CDR3 spans 17 amino acids. CDR3 sequence reads: CASSPTIQGTPTYEQYF. The CDR3 nucleotides read TGTGCCAGCAGTCCCACCATTCAGGGGACGCCTACCTACGAGCAGTACTTC.

This clonotype was picked up many times. The CDR3: CAWSSSGAYEQYF. In DNA form, the CDR3 reads TGTGCCTGGAGCTCTAGCGGAGCCTACGAGCAGTACTTC. The chain carries TRBV30 and TRBJ2-7; 7 nucleotides line up with TRBD2. From germline, CDR1 is GTSNPN and CDR2 SVGIG (reference sequence). The CDR3 loop spans 13 amino acids. With V trimmed by 3 bases and J by 2 bases, 4 bases remained unmatched.

The chain couples TRBV10-3 to TRBJ1-3, with D unclear. V lost 7 bases and J 8 bases, leaving 9 bases between the germline ends. Germline values: CDR1 ENHRY, CDR2 SYGVKD. The length of the CDR3 is 11 residues. The CDR3 region is CAITIEDTIYF. DNA of the CDR3: TGTGCCATCACTATAGAGGACACCATATATTTT.

Regarding this clonotype: Compared with germline, one end of the junction differs, possibly owing to a read error. This sequence joins TRBV4-1 and TRBJ1-4, with TRBD1 as a possible D gene (5 bases). CDR1 and CDR2 (germline): MGHRA, YSYEKL. This CDR3 has 20 residues. The CDR3 sequence: CASSQRKTGTWATTDEKLFF. The CDR3 DNA sequence: TGCGCAAGCAGCCAAAGGAAAACCGGGACCTGGGCCACCACTGATGAAAAACTGTTTTTT.

V gene TRBV24-1 combines with J gene TRBJ1-5; TRBD1 aligns across 10 bases. Germline V lookup: CDR1 KGHDR, CDR2 SFDVKD. CDR3 length: 16 amino acids. Trimming took 5 bases from V and 2 from J; bases not matched to a gene: 5. In nucleotides, the CDR3 is TGTGCCACCAGTGGGACAGGGGGGGTCCGCAATCAGCCCCAGCATTTT. Protein sequence: CATSGTGGVRNQPQHF.

This clonotype was observed at least ten times. This chain joins TRBV5-1 and TRBJ1-4, with D hard to call. CDR3 length equals 9 residues. Germline-derived CDR1 and CDR2 are SGHRS and YFSETQ. Trimming shortened V by 9 bases and J by 7 bases, and 4 bases separated the two germline ends. The CDR3 DNA sequence: TGCGCCATCCGTGAAAAACTGTTTTTT. This codes for CAIREKLFF.

This clonotype was counted a few times. Likely a read error: the CDR3 ends without its conserved phenylalanine or tryptophan. Because the CDR3's place on the DNA is in doubt, the DNA is left out and the CDR3 is given as listed by TCRdb. The chain recombines TRBV15 with TRBJ2-5; the table assigns TRBD1, which was not confirmed against the DNA. Including both end residues, the CDR3 is 8 amino acids long. The germline V gene encodes CDR1 LNHNV and CDR2 YYDKDF (reference sequence). The CDR3 loop is CATRPGTV.

In its sample, this clonotype was seen a few times. The rearrangement uses TRBV12-3 or TRBV12-4 and TRBJ1-5, with D possibly being TRBD1 (5 bases). CDR3 length equals 17 residues. V shed 5 bases and J shed 0 bases, with 17 bases lying between them. The CDR3 DNA reads as TGTGCCAGCAGTACTGAGGGACGGAGAAATAGCAATCAGCCCCAGCATTTT. This gives the protein CASSTEGRRNSNQPQHF.